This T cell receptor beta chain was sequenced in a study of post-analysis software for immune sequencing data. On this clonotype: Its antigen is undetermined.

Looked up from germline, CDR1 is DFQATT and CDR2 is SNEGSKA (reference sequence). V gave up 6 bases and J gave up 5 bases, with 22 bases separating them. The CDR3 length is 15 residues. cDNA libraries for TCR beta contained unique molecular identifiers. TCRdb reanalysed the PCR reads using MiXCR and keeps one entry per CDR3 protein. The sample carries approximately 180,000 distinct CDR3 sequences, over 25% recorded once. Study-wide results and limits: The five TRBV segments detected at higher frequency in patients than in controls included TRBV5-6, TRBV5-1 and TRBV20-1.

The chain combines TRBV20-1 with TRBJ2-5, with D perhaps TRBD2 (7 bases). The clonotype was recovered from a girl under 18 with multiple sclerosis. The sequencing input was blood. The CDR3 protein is CSAGGMRGGVETQYF. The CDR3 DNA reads TGCAGTGCAGGGGGAATGAGGGGGGGCGTTGAGACCCAGTACTTC.